The source of this T cell receptor beta chain is a study of T cells in Graves' hyperthyroidism and ophthalmopathy. Study-wide results and limits: Most expanded thyroid clonotypes above 0.001 recurred in blood.

On this clonotype itself: The antigen remains undetermined.

Losses at the gene ends were 3 bases for V and 6 bases for J; bases not matched to a gene: 6. CDR1 is LNHDA and CDR2 is SQIVND in the germline V gene (reference sequence). The CDR3 consists of 15 residues. Amplification of TCR beta CDR3 regions used RNA as the template. HTBI primers were employed in a first-round RT-PCR of the TCR CDR3. A single record per CDR3 protein comes from TCRdb applying MiXCR to the multiplex PCR reads. The sample carries 650,000 to 700,000 distinct CDR3 sequences, 15% to 20% recorded once. Researchers defined stable Graves' hyperthyroidism as no ophthalmopathy progression within 18 months. Exclusion followed for patients with uncontrolled infection, other autoimmune disease, pregnancy or lactation. Thyroid ultrasound, orbital computed tomography, clinical symptoms, and serum thyroxine and TRAb underpinned diagnoses.

This sequence was found in a man aged 50-60 years with Graves' hyperthyroidism. The chain has TRBV19 and TRBJ2-2, with TRBD1 identical over 8 bases. What was sequenced was blood. The CDR3 nucleotides are TGTGCCAGTAGTATGTTCGGACAGGGACCCGGGGAGCTGTTTTTT. This sequence encodes CASSMFGQGPGELFF.